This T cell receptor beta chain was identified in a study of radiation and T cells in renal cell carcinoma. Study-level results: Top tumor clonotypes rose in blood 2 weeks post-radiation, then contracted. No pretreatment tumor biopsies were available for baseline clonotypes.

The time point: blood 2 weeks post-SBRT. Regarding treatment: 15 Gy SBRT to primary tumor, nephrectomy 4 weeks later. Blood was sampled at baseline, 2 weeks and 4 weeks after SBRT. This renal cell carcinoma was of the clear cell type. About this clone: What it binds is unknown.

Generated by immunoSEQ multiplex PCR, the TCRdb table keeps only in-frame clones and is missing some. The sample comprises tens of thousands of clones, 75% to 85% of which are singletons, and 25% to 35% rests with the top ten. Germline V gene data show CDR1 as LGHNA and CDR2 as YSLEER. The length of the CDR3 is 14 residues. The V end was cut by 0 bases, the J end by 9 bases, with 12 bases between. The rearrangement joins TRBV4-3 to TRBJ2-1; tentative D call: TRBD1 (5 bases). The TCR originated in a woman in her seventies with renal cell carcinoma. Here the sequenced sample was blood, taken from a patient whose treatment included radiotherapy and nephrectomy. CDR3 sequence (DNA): TGCGCCAGCAGCCAAGATACCAGGGCAAGTGAGCAGTTCTTC. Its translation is CASSQDTRASEQFF.